One sample yielded the 29 T cell receptor beta chains listed below, sequenced in a study of cytomegalovirus exposure and HLA in healthy donors. With 60 Vbeta and 13 Jbeta primers, the PCR was carried out. This table comes from immunoSEQ multiplex PCR, and its TCRdb copy is limited to in-frame clones, with some not included. The repertoire holds over 150,000 clones, with roughly 78% as singletons. Sequencing used PBMCs. These receptors originate from a girl aged 5-17 years in good health and CMV-seropositive.

The V call is TRBV11-2, the J call TRBJ1-5; tentative D call: TRBD1 (5 bases). The germline V gene has CDR1 SGHAT and CDR2 FQNNGV. CDR3 length: 15 residues. V was trimmed by 2 bases and J by 4 bases, leaving 12 bases between them. DNA for the CDR3: TGTGCCAGCAGCTTATCCAGGGAAAAGAATCAGCCCCAGCATTTT. Its translation is CASSLSREKNQPQHF.

This clone was seen once. The chain recombines TRBV7-8 with TRBJ2-3; 7 positions match TRBD2. The CDR3 covers 13 residues. Losses at the gene ends were 8 bases for V and 1 base for J; bases not matched to a gene: 3. CDR1 is SGHVS and CDR2 is FQNEAQ in the germline V gene. The CDR3 nucleotides read TGTGCCAGCCACGCGGGGGGCACAGATACGCAGTATTTT. It is translated as CASHAGGTDTQYF.

The rearrangement joins TRBV6-6 to TRBJ1-6; a possible D gene is TRBD1 (5 bases). Germline CDR1 and CDR2: MNHNY and SVGAGI (reference sequence). CDR3 length equals 13 residues. V lost 7 bases, J lost 9 bases, and 13 bases lay in between. The CDR3 DNA follows: TGTGCCAGCAAGGACACCCCACGTTCACCCCTCCACTTT. The encoded protein is CASKDTPRSPLHF.

The sample holds a few counts of this clone. The V and J genes are TRBV10-2 and TRBJ2-3, with TRBD2 matching over 14 bases. Germline trimming cut 5 bases from V and 6 bases from J; bases unmatched to any gene: 4. Germline V gene data show CDR1 as WSHSY and CDR2 as SAAADI. The CDR3 covers 15 residues. The CDR3: CASSPRLAGGDTQYF. Here the CDR3 DNA reads TGCGCCAGCAGTCCTAGACTAGCGGGGGGGGATACGCAGTATTTT.

V gene TRBV5-1 combines with J gene TRBJ2-1; 9 bases are a match to TRBD2. CDR3 length equals 15 residues. The germline V gene encodes CDR1 SGHRS and CDR2 YFSETQ. V lost 4 bases to trimming and J lost 4 bases; unmatched junction nucleotides: 6. The CDR3 DNA is TGCGCCAGCAGCCCAAGCGGGGGGTATTACAATGAGCAGTTCTTC. Translated, it gives CASSPSGGYYNEQFF.

The J gene is TRBJ1-2, the V gene TRBV7-2; D remains unclear. The CDR3 is 13 amino acids. Trimming took off 3 bases at V and 0 bases at J, with 5 bases between the two ends. Germline V gene data show CDR1 as SGHTA and CDR2 as FQGNSA. CDR3 DNA sequence: TGTGCCAGCAGCTTCAAAACTAACTATGGCTACACCTTC. Protein: CASSFKTNYGYTF.

This sequence joins TRBV7-2 and TRBJ2-2; the match to TRBD1 covers 7 bases. The CDR3 extends over 18 amino acids. J gave up 5 bases and V 5 bases, and 17 bases lay outside the gene matches. CDR1 and CDR2 (germline): SGHTA, FQGNSA. The CDR3 region is CASSITTGNWLGTGELFF. The DNA for the CDR3 is TGTGCCAGCAGCATAACGACAGGGAACTGGCTAGGAACCGGGGAGCTGTTTTTT.

This chain uses TRBV11-2 with TRBJ2-1, with 10 bases matching TRBD2. The CDR3 is made up of 15 amino acids. Germline CDR1 is SGHAT and CDR2 is FQNNGV. The V and J ends lost 5 bases and 7 bases, in that order; junction bases with no gene match: 8. The CDR3 bases are TGTGCCAGCAGCCCGATAGCGGGGGGAATTAATGAGCAGTTCTTC. It encodes CASSPIAGGINEQFF.

The chain combines TRBV6-6 with TRBJ1-6; 12 nucleotides agree with TRBD1. This CDR3 region has 16 residues. Germline lookup yields CDR1 MNHNY and CDR2 SVGAGI (reference sequence). V trimming: 6 bases; J trimming: 9 bases; junction bases outside the gene matches: 9. DNA of the CDR3: TGTGCCAGCAGGTACCAAGGGGGACAGGGGGCTTCACCCCTCCACTTT. It codes for CASRYQGGQGASPLHF.

The rearrangement links TRBV7-2 to TRBJ2-1; 16 bases map to TRBD2. CDR3 size: 15 residues. Trimming at V came to 5 bases and at J to 7 bases, leaving 2 bases not matched to a gene. Germline V gene data show CDR1 as SGHTA and CDR2 as FQGNSA. The CDR3 here is CASSRGLAGGNEQFF. The CDR3 DNA reads as TGTGCCAGCAGCCGGGGACTAGCGGGGGGGAATGAGCAGTTCTTC.

This clone showed up just a few times. The chain combines TRBV11-3 with TRBJ1-1; D is undetermined. V was trimmed by 3 bases and J by 1 base, leaving 9 bases between them. CDR3 length: 14 amino acids. CDR1 is SGHNT, CDR2 YENEEA, per germline. CDR3 loop: CASSFSRSNTEAFF. The CDR3 DNA is TGTGCCAGCAGCTTCTCGCGGTCGAACACTGAAGCTTTCTTT.

V gene TRBV11-2 combines with J gene TRBJ2-7; TRBD1 matches at 9 bases. CDR3 length equals 17 residues. Trimming took 5 bases from V and 4 from J; bases not matched to a gene: 15. CDR1 and CDR2 from the germline V gene are SGHAT and FQNNGV. The DNA for the CDR3 is TGTGCCAGCAGCCGGACAGGGGTTGGGGCCGTGACGTACGAGCAGTACTTC. Amino acids: CASSRTGVGAVTYEQYF.

The chain has TRBV19 and TRBJ1-5; the match to TRBD1 covers 7 bases. Losses at the gene ends were 3 bases for V and 2 bases for J; bases not matched to a gene: 4. Germline V lookup: CDR1 LNHDA, CDR2 SQIVND (reference sequence). The CDR3 has 15 amino acids. The CDR3 here is CASSISQGGNQPQHF. CDR3 in DNA: TGTGCCAGTAGTATTTCGCAGGGGGGCAATCAGCCCCAGCATTTT.

The genes are TRBV15 and TRBJ2-3; D possibly corresponds to TRBD2 (7 bases). Trimming took 4 bases from V and 6 from J, leaving 20 bases between them. CDR1 and CDR2 (germline): LNHNV, YYDKDF (reference sequence). This CDR3 comprises 16 residues. CDR3 protein: CATSTPKGGGVDTQYF. Written as DNA, the CDR3 is TGTGCCACCAGCACCCCCAAAGGGGGGGGCGTGGATACGCAGTATTTT.

The chain is built from TRBV7-2 and TRBJ2-3; 12 nucleotides line up with TRBD2. There are 16 residues in the CDR3. Trimming at V came to 2 bases and at J to 4 bases, leaving 4 bases not matched to a gene. CDR1 and CDR2 (germline): SGHTA, FQGNSA. The chain's CDR3 is CASSLFPSGGADTQYF. Written as DNA, the CDR3 is TGTGCCAGCAGCTTATTTCCTAGCGGGGGGGCAGATACGCAGTATTTT.

This chain joins TRBV30 and TRBJ1-5; possibly TRBD1 for D (6 bases). With 1 base removed from V and 3 bases from J, the gap between germline ends came to 10 bases. Germline-derived CDR1 and CDR2 are GTSNPN and SVGIG (reference sequence). This CDR3 region has 14 residues. The CDR3 region is CAWSAGHDNQPQHF. CDR3 coding DNA: TGTGCCTGGAGTGCGGGACACGACAATCAGCCCCAGCATTTT.

The V gene is TRBV4-3, the J gene TRBJ1-2, with 7 bases lining up with TRBD1. The V gene end was trimmed by 0 bases and the J gene end by 7 bases; junction bases not matched to a gene: 11. Germline V gene sequence: CDR1 LGHNA, CDR2 YSLEER. This CDR3 spans 16 amino acids. The CDR3 nucleotides are TGCGCCAGCAGCCAAGATCGAGGGAGCACAGGGGTTGGCTACACCTTC. Translation: CASSQDRGSTGVGYTF.

The J gene is TRBJ2-7, the V gene TRBV30; TRBD1 is a possible D gene (6 bases). Trimming removed 0 bases at V and 0 bases at J, with 9 bases between. Per the germline V gene, CDR1 is GTSNPN and CDR2 is SVGIG (reference sequence). CDR3 size: 14 residues. The CDR3 spells CAWSVGDNSYEQYF. The CDR3 DNA reads as TGTGCCTGGAGTGTAGGGGACAACTCCTACGAGCAGTACTTC.

This clone was recorded only once. The CDR3 here is CASSSPGQGDYEQYF. CDR3 sequence (DNA): TGCGCCAGCAGCTCACCGGGACAGGGGGACTACGAGCAGTACTTC. The chain employs TRBV5-1 and TRBJ2-7; the match to TRBD1 covers 11 bases. V lost 3 bases to trimming and J lost 3 bases; unmatched junction nucleotides: 5. The CDR3 runs 15 residues. Germline-derived CDR1 and CDR2 are SGHRS and YFSETQ.

This sequence joins TRBV19 and TRBJ2-3; D unclear. CDR3 length: 14 residues. Germline V gene lookup returns CDR1 LNHDA and CDR2 SQIVND (reference sequence). The V and J ends lost 1 base and 2 bases respectively, with 7 bases between them. The CDR3 loop is CASSIGANTDTQYF. CDR3 in DNA: TGTGCCAGTAGTATAGGCGCTAACACAGATACGCAGTATTTT.

CDR3 in amino acids: CASSLGGIDNYGYTF. CDR3 sequence (DNA): TGTGCCAGCAGCTTAGGTGGCATCGATAACTATGGCTACACCTTC. The rearrangement joins TRBV7-2 to TRBJ1-2, with no clear D. The CDR3 is 15 amino acids. V dropped 1 base and J dropped 1 base, with 10 bases sitting between them. Germline CDR1 SGHTA, CDR2 FQGNSA.

CDR3 nucleotide sequence: TGTGCCAGCAGTTACGCCGGGACAGAGTATGGCTACACCTTC. Its protein product is CASSYAGTEYGYTF. This chain joins TRBV6-6 and TRBJ1-2, with TRBD1 matching 7 bases. Germline V gene data show CDR1 as MNHNY and CDR2 as SVGAGI (reference sequence). The CDR3 runs 14 residues. Losses at the gene ends were 2 bases for V and 5 bases for J; bases not matched to a gene: 5.

The gene calls are TRBV14 and TRBJ2-1; 12 bases agree with TRBD2. Germline V gene sequence: CDR1 SGHDN, CDR2 FVKESK. The CDR3 is 16 residues long. V shed 4 bases and J 8 bases; nucleotides not matched to a gene: 9. The CDR3 reads CASSRTSSGGAYEQFF. The DNA for the CDR3 is TGTGCCAGCAGCCGGACCTCTAGCGGGGGGGCCTATGAGCAGTTCTTC.

This sequence joins TRBV10-1 and TRBJ2-1; 9 bases align to TRBD2. V shed 5 bases, J shed 0 bases, and the junction held 8 bases outside the gene matches. Germline assignment: CDR1 WNHNN and CDR2 SYGVQD (reference sequence). The CDR3 consists of 17 residues. The CDR3 loop reads CASSTSGFPSSYNEQFF. CDR3 coding DNA: TGCGCCAGCAGTACTAGCGGGTTCCCGAGCTCCTACAATGAGCAGTTCTTC.

The gene calls are TRBV19 and TRBJ1-5; D is possibly TRBD1 (6 bases). V was pared by 5 bases and J by 0 bases, with 14 bases between. Germline V CDR1 and CDR2: LNHDA, SQIVND (reference sequence). This CDR3 contains 16 residues. Here the CDR3 reads CASSLLDSNSNQPQHF. The CDR3, as DNA: TGTGCCAGTAGTCTCCTGGACAGTAATAGCAATCAGCCCCAGCATTTT.

The V and J genes are TRBV29-1 and TRBJ2-1; 9 nucleotides line up with TRBD1. After removal of 3 bases from V and 1 base from J, the junction contained 7 bases not matched to a gene. The V gene's germline CDR1 is SQVTM and CDR2 ANQGSEA. The CDR3 totals 16 residues. DNA for the CDR3: TGCAGCGTTGACTTTCCGGGACAGGGATCCTACAATGAGCAGTTCTTC. Residues: CSVDFPGQGSYNEQFF.

This clone has a handful of counts. This chain joins TRBV7-8 and TRBJ2-7; 9 bases are shared with TRBD1. Per germline, CDR1 SGHVS and CDR2 FQNEAQ. The junction had 3 bases not matched to a gene; V was cut back by 5 bases and J by 4 bases. The CDR3 runs 13 residues. CDR3: CASSLTGGYEQYF. In DNA form, the CDR3 reads TGTGCCAGCAGCCTGACAGGGGGATACGAGCAGTACTTC. Looking up the rest from reference TRBV7-8 and TRBJ2-7 gives the full variable domain: GAGVSQSPRYKVAKRGQDVALRCDPISGHVSLFWYQQALGQGPEFLTYFQNEAQLDKSGLPSDRFFAERPEGSVSTLKIQRTQQEDSAVYLCASSLTGGYEQYFGPGTRLTVT.

The chain employs TRBV6-5 and TRBJ2-7, with D possibly TRBD2 on 7 matching bases. Germline CDR1 MNHEY, CDR2 SVGAGI. Trimming cost V 0 bases and J 3 bases, with 12 bases left between them. CDR3 size: 15 residues. For the CDR3, the DNA is TGTGCCAGCAGTTACTCTGGAGGGGGGGGCTACGAGCAGTACTTC. As protein: CASSYSGGGGYEQYF.

V usage is TRBV5-4 and J usage is TRBJ2-5, with D perhaps TRBD1 (5 bases). Germline lookup yields CDR1 SGHNT and CDR2 YYREEE (reference sequence). Trimming cost V 4 bases and J 2 bases, with 15 bases left between them. The CDR3 is 15 amino acids. The chain's CDR3 is CASSQWGSLQETQYF. CDR3 DNA: TGTGCCAGCAGCCAATGGGGCAGCCTGCAAGAGACCCAGTACTTC.